This T cell receptor beta chain was sequenced for a study of T cell changes during pregnancy in multiple sclerosis (dated by TCRdb to the late 2010s). Notes on the research overall: The study examined how the T cell repertoire changed over the course of pregnancy in women with multiple sclerosis.

Library creation used the immunoSEQ multiplex PCR assay. Not all clones reach the TCRdb copy of this immuneACCESS table, which keeps in-frame sequences only. Checked studies attribute under half of the gap to unresolved V genes and leave the rest unexplained. This sample is represented by about 31,000 clones; approximately 90% of them were singletons. The biggest ten clones account for roughly 4.5% of the sample. Unmatched junction bases come to 3, with V trimmed by 0 bases and J by 5 bases. The CDR3 starts with the cysteine, ends with the phenylalanine, and has 16 residues. CDR3 DNA is the only sequence kept; it has 48 bases, read in frame from the first base. According to the germline V gene, CDR1 reads MNHEY and CDR2 reads SVGAGI. With regard to this clone: Its cognate antigen has yet to be identified. Base-call qualities are not available, and no considerably larger clone is one nucleotide away.

Recombination joined TRBV6-5 with TRBJ2-3, with TRBD2 identical over 12 junction bases. The source is a female donor with multiple sclerosis, enrolled in a pregnancy study. The sample in question was CD8+ T cells from peripheral blood mononuclear cells, obtained in the second trimester of pregnancy. This receptor has the CDR3 CASSYSTSGSLDTQYF. The DNA sequence is TGTGCCAGCAGTTACTCGACTAGCGGGAGTTTAGATACGCAGTATTTT.